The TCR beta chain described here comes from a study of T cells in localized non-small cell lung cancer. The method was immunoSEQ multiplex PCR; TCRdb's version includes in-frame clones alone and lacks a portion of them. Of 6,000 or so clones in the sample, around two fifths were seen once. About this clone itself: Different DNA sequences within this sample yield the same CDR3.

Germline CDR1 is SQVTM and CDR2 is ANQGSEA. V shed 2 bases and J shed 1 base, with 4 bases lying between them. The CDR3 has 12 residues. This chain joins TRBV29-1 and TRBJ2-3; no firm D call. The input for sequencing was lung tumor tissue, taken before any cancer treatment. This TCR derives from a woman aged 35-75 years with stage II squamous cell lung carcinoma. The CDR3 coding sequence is TGCAGCGTTGAACGGGGCACAGATACGCAGTATTTT. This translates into CSVERGTDTQYF.